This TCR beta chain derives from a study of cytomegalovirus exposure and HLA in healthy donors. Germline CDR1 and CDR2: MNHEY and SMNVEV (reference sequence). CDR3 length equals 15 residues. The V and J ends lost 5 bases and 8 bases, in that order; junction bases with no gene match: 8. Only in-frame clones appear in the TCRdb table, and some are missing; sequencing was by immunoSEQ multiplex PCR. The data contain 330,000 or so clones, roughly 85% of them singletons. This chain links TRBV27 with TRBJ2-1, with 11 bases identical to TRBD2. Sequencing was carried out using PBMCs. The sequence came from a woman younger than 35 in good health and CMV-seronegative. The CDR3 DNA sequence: TGTGCCAGCAGTGATCGACTAGCGGGACTCCATGAGCAGTTCTTC. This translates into CASSDRLAGLHEQFF.